This T cell receptor beta chain was observed in a study of cytomegalovirus exposure and HLA in healthy donors (dated by TCRdb to 2017 to 2019). Background on the whole study: According to a later analysis, one platform produced both the roughly 120 validation repertoires and the 550 to 800 repertoires of the first cohort. The study aimed to test whether signatures of past pathogen exposure could be identified by cataloging public T cell receptors. Besides the first cohort of 666 subjects, a separate validation cohort made up of 90 to 150 different subjects was used. To predict cytomegalovirus infection status, the study brought together high-throughput TCR immunosequencing, statistical association of individual TCRs with disease status, and machine learning. Overall study outcomes, separate from this receptor: All 110 or so repertoires were used to score co-occurrence in the validation cohort in a later analysis, because that analysis had no HLA typing for the cohort. The classifier was reported to diagnose cytomegalovirus status with high specificity and sensitivity in both the original and validation cohorts. Three of the identified cytomegalovirus-associated TCR beta chains were confirmed in vitro to be specific for cytomegalovirus antigens. Across donors, most TCR sequences were observed very rarely, whereas some public TCRs were present in many individuals. It was suggested by the authors that the approach could potentially be generalized to other disease states and immunological phenotypes. The study listed around 160 TCR beta chains as associated with cytomegalovirus. Of the cluster scores, about 94% were above 0 in a later analysis, which found that TCRs clustered in the first cohort also tended to co-occur in the approximately 120 validation repertoires.

Separate from the roughly 650-subject first cohort, the validation cohort of 90 to 150 subjects was the group to which the donors belonged. In the case of this clone: What this receptor recognizes is not known. No base quality values were provided; no much bigger clone lies one nucleotide off.

V loses 4 bases, J loses 5 bases, and the germline ends lie 21 bases apart. Its CDR3 holds 17 amino acids, cysteine through phenylalanine. Only the CDR3 region is kept as DNA, spanning 51 bases read in frame from base 1. The germline V gene supplies CDR1 SGHRS and CDR2 YFSETQ. Receptor libraries were prepared by the immunoSEQ multiplex PCR assay. Regarding the original processing steps: A statistical classification framework was built to diagnose cytomegalovirus status from the catalog of TCR beta chain sequences. The table was pulled from immuneACCESS by TCRdb, which kept in-frame rearrangements only. Such tables lose some clones; where checked, under half of the loss comes from unresolved V genes, and the rest has no known cause. From that table come the V and J calls and clone size; the DNA was used to work out D and trimming. The sample has 250,000 or so clones on record, roughly 87% of them singletons. Around 12% of the sample lies in the top ten.

This TCR derives from a man younger than 35 in good health and CMV-seropositive. This receptor chain uses TRBV5-1 and TRBJ1-4; there is no confident call for the D gene. Sequenced sample: PBMCs. The CDR3: CASSAGVEAGRNEKLFF. The DNA is TGCGCCAGCAGCGCCGGGGTAGAGGCGGGTAGGAATGAAAAACTGTTTTTT.